The 27 T cell receptor beta chains below all came from one sample that was sequenced in a study of cytomegalovirus exposure and HLA in healthy donors. Use of 60 Vbeta and 13 Jbeta primers characterized the PCR. Profiled with immunoSEQ multiplex PCR; TCRdb holds only in-frame clones, not every one. Of just over 150,000 clones listed, 60% to 85% were seen once; the top ten hold 3.1%. The specimen sequenced was PBMCs. These receptors all come from a woman aged 35 to 49 in good health and CMV-seronegative.

This chain connects TRBV5-1 to TRBJ1-5; maybe TRBD1 (6 bases). This CDR3 contains 15 residues. Germline values: CDR1 SGHRS, CDR2 YFSETQ. The V end lost 4 bases, the J end lost 4 bases, and 15 bases lay between the germline ends. The CDR3 loop reads CASSRDPDRNQPQHF. CDR3 bases: TGCGCCAGCAGCCGGGACCCGGACAGAAATCAGCCCCAGCATTTT.

V is TRBV27 and J is TRBJ2-7, with 9 bases matching TRBD1. After removal of 3 bases from V and 6 bases from J, the junction contained 9 bases not matched to a gene. The CDR3 runs 15 residues. Germline CDR1 is MNHEY and CDR2 is SMNVEV (reference sequence). The CDR3 here is CASSLKGQGALEQYF. For the CDR3, the DNA is TGTGCCAGCAGTTTGAAGGGACAGGGTGCTCTCGAGCAGTACTTC.

The gene calls are TRBV2 and TRBJ2-7, with 9 bases aligning to TRBD1. Germline V gene data show CDR1 as SNHLY and CDR2 as FYNNEI. Unmatched junction bases numbered 12, after V lost 6 bases and J lost 0 bases. CDR3 length: 17 amino acids. CDR3: CASRKDRGGFSSYEQYF. The CDR3 nucleotides read TGTGCCAGCAGAAAGGACAGGGGAGGCTTCAGCTCCTACGAGCAGTACTTC.

The rearrangement links TRBV25-1 to TRBJ1-1, with D tentatively TRBD1 (6 bases). The V gene's germline CDR1 is MGHDK and CDR2 SYGVNS. V lost 3 bases, J lost 4 bases, and 12 bases lay in between. CDR3 size: 14 residues. CDR3 DNA: TGTGCCAGCAGTGACACAGGGCGAATCACTGAAGCTTTCTTT. Translating it yields CASSDTGRITEAFF.

The V call is TRBV6-1, the J call TRBJ1-2; 7 bases are shared with TRBD1. The CDR3 sequence is 14 residues long. Germline CDR1 is MNHNS and CDR2 is SASEGT. V shed 2 bases, J shed 9 bases, and the junction held 9 bases outside the gene matches. This CDR3 reads CASSETSAGGRYTF. The CDR3 nucleotides read TGTGCCAGCAGTGAAACAAGCGCAGGGGGTCGCTACACCTTC.

The V gene is TRBV19, the J gene TRBJ2-6, with no clear D. The CDR3 loop spans 13 amino acids. Trimming took off 5 bases at V and 0 bases at J, with 2 bases between the two ends. Germline lookup yields CDR1 LNHDA and CDR2 SQIVND (reference sequence). The CDR3: CASSYSGANVLTF. DNA of the CDR3: TGTGCCAGTAGTTACTCTGGGGCCAACGTCCTGACTTTC.

This clone was recorded only once. The chain carries TRBV14 and TRBJ1-6; D gene uncertain. Trimming shortened V by 11 bases and J by 10 bases, and 18 bases separated the two germline ends. The CDR3 sequence is 13 residues long. Germline CDR1 is SGHDN and CDR2 is FVKESK. CDR3 coding DNA: TGTGCCTGCAATCAGCAGAGGGAATCACCCCTCCACTTT. Its translation is CACNQQRESPLHF.

This chain joins TRBV9 and TRBJ1-5; 8 bases agree with TRBD1. The J segment lost 7 bases and the V segment lost 0 bases, leaving 6 bases of the junction unmatched. Germline V gene lookup returns CDR1 SGDLS and CDR2 YYNGEE. The CDR3 is 15 amino acids. Written as DNA, the CDR3 is TGTGCCAGCAGCGTAGGGCAGGGGGCTCGGCAGCCCCAGCATTTT. It codes for CASSVGQGARQPQHF.

V gene TRBV5-8 combines with J gene TRBJ2-3; 13 bases align to TRBD2. Germline V gene data show CDR1 as SGHTS and CDR2 as YDEGEE. The ends lost 3 bases at V and 5 bases at J; junction bases unmatched: 6. The length of the CDR3 is 16 residues. CDR3 sequence reads: CASSSGLAGSEDTQYF. In DNA, the CDR3 is TGTGCCAGCAGCTCGGGACTAGCGGGGTCGGAAGATACGCAGTATTTT.

V usage is TRBV7-9 and J usage is TRBJ1-2, with D perhaps TRBD1 (5 bases). With 3 bases removed from V and 4 bases from J, the gap between germline ends came to 12 bases. The CDR3 covers 14 residues. The germline CDR1 and CDR2 sequences are SEHNR and FQNEAQ (reference sequence). In DNA, the CDR3 is TGTGCCAGCAGCTTCTCGCAGGGACTCTATGGCTACACCTTC. Its protein product is CASSFSQGLYGYTF.

The gene calls are TRBV7-3 and TRBJ1-5; weak D call: TRBD1 (6 bases). CDR3 length: 14 residues. The germline gives CDR1 SGHTA, CDR2 FQGTGA. Trimming took 5 bases from V and 0 from J, leaving 8 bases between them. The CDR3 region is CASSQGPSNQPQHF. CDR3 in DNA: TGTGCCAGCAGCCAGGGGCCTAGCAATCAGCCCCAGCATTTT. Looking up the rest from reference TRBV7-3 and TRBJ1-5 gives the full variable domain: GAGVSQTPSNKVTEKGKYVELRCDPISGHTALYWYRQSLGQGPEFLIYFQGTGAADDSGLPNDRFFAVRPEGSVSTLKIQRTERGDSAVYLCASSQGPSNQPQHFGDGTRLSIL.

The chain combines TRBV6-1 with TRBJ1-2; D call uncertain. This CDR3 comprises 16 residues. V lost 3 bases, J lost 1 base, and 15 bases lay in between. The germline V gene encodes CDR1 MNHNS and CDR2 SASEGT. This CDR3 reads CASSDRGLGFNYGYTF. In DNA form, the CDR3 reads TGTGCCAGCAGTGATCGGGGTTTGGGGTTTAACTATGGCTACACCTTC.

This clone turned up a few times. V is TRBV25-1 and J is TRBJ2-5; 8 bases are shared with TRBD2. Germline loops: CDR1 MGHDK, CDR2 SYGVNS. CDR3 size: 16 residues. The V gene end was trimmed by 3 bases and the J gene end by 5 bases; junction bases not matched to a gene: 11. This CDR3 is CASSDATGTRSETQYF. The CDR3 region has the DNA TGTGCCAGCAGTGACGCAACCGGGACTAGGTCTGAGACCCAGTACTTC.

This rearrangement joins TRBV27 to TRBJ1-5; D unclear. Looked up from germline, CDR1 is MNHEY and CDR2 is SMNVEV (reference sequence). The germline V and J ends were trimmed by 6 bases and 1 base, with 13 bases remaining between them. This CDR3 has 15 residues. CDR3 loop: CASRLRGWSNQPQHF. CDR3 sequence (DNA): TGTGCCAGCAGACTTCGAGGCTGGAGCAATCAGCCCCAGCATTTT.

Concerning this clone itself: The junction shows a germline mismatch at one end, possibly a read error. The J gene is TRBJ1-6, the V gene TRBV4-1; D gene ambiguous. The CDR3 length is 15 residues. The germline gives CDR1 MGHRA, CDR2 YSYEKL. The CDR3 DNA follows: TGCGCCAGCAGCCAGCGGAGCTCCTCTAATTCACCCCTCCACTTT. It translates to CASSQRSSSNSPLHF.

The rearrangement uses TRBV6-5 and TRBJ2-3; D is possibly TRBD1 (5 bases). This CDR3 has 14 residues. V was clipped by 5 bases and J by 8 bases, with 17 bases between them. Germline CDR1 reads MNHEY; CDR2 reads SVGAGI. The CDR3 region is CASSTPGPPGTQYF. For the CDR3, the DNA is TGTGCCAGCAGTACCCCAGGGCCACCGGGTACGCAGTATTTT.

V is TRBV6-4 and J is TRBJ2-1, with a possible D match to TRBD2 (5 bases). V was shortened by 0 bases and J by 7 bases, with 10 bases between the two germline ends. The CDR3 extends over 14 amino acids. Germline V gene data show CDR1 as MRHNA and CDR2 as SNTAGT. The CDR3 loop is CASSDSGVRNEQFF. The CDR3 nucleotides are TGTGCCAGCAGTGACTCCGGGGTTAGGAATGAGCAGTTCTTC.

The CDR3 DNA reads as TGTGCCAGCAGTTACGTCACGGGGGGGGAGACCCAGTACTTC. Amino acids: CASSYVTGGETQYF. The chain links TRBV6-5 to TRBJ2-5, with 8 bases aligning to TRBD2. With V trimmed by 2 bases and J by 5 bases, 4 bases remained unmatched. CDR3 length: 14 amino acids. Germline V CDR1 and CDR2: MNHEY, SVGAGI.

The chain's CDR3 is CASSDHYEQYF. The CDR3 bases are TGTGCCAGCAGTGATCACTACGAGCAGTACTTC. V gene TRBV6-1 combines with J gene TRBJ2-7; D is unclear. The length of the CDR3 is 11 residues. Trimming left V 3 bases short and J 3 bases short, with 3 bases between. The germline CDR1 and CDR2 sequences are MNHNS and SASEGT.

V gene TRBV5-6 combines with J gene TRBJ1-5; no firm D call. CDR1 and CDR2 (germline): SGHDT, YYEEEE. The CDR3 totals 15 residues. V shed 3 bases and J shed 0 bases, with 10 bases lying between them. The DNA for the CDR3 is TGTGCCAGCAGCTCTTCCGGTTATAGCAATCAGCCCCAGCATTTT. Its protein product is CASSSSGYSNQPQHF. The variable domain in full, with the rest retrieved from reference TRBV5-6 and TRBJ1-5, is DAGVTQSPTHLIKTRGQQVTLRCSPKSGHDTVSWYQQALGQGPQFIFQYYEEEERQRGNFPDRFSGHQFPNYSSELNVNALLLGDSALYLCASSSSGYSNQPQHFGDGTRLSIL.

This clone was counted a few times. At one boundary the junction diverges from the germline segment, which might be a read error. The genes are TRBV7-9 and TRBJ1-1; D gene unclear. From germline, CDR1 is SEHNR and CDR2 FQNEAQ (reference sequence). The CDR3 has 12 residues. The CDR3 here is CSSSLGQTEAFF. CDR3 DNA: TGTTCCAGCAGCTTAGGGCAAACTGAAGCTTTCTTT.

This chain joins TRBV14 and TRBJ2-6; TRBD1 matches at 9 bases. The CDR3 runs to 17 residues. From germline, CDR1 is SGHDN and CDR2 FVKESK. V gave up 3 bases and J gave up 1 base; unmatched junction bases: 4. The CDR3 reads CASSHRDRVSGANVLTF. The CDR3 DNA reads TGTGCCAGCAGCCACCGGGACAGGGTTTCTGGGGCCAACGTCCTGACTTTC.

This chain connects TRBV5-1 to TRBJ1-4; 8 positions match TRBD1. Germline CDR1 SGHRS, CDR2 YFSETQ. The CDR3 is 15 amino acids. V trimming: 5 bases; J trimming: 1 base; junction bases outside the gene matches: 4. CDR3 protein: CASRYTGGTNEKLFF. The CDR3 nucleotides read TGCGCCAGCAGATATACAGGGGGAACTAATGAAAAACTGTTTTTT.

DNA of the CDR3: TGTGCCAGCAGCTTGGAGGAGCGAAGGAGTGGTGGCTACACCTTC. Protein sequence: CASSLEERRSGGYTF. The chain has TRBV5-4 and TRBJ1-2; D not certain. The V and J ends lost 0 bases and 7 bases respectively, with 16 bases between them. CDR1 SGHNT and CDR2 YYREEE come from the germline V gene (reference sequence). The CDR3 contains 15 residues.

The chain employs TRBV5-1 and TRBJ1-1; 7 positions agree with TRBD1. The V segment lost 0 bases and the J segment 1 base; nucleotides outside the gene matches: 6. The germline V gene has CDR1 SGHRS and CDR2 YFSETQ. This CDR3 is 16 amino acids long. The CDR3 loop reads CASSLDPTGSNTEAFF. The DNA of the CDR3 is TGCGCCAGCAGCTTGGACCCGACAGGGTCGAACACTGAAGCTTTCTTT.

This chain joins TRBV10-1 and TRBJ2-5, with TRBD1 as a possible D gene (6 bases). Germline V CDR1 and CDR2: WNHNN, SYGVQD (reference sequence). This CDR3 is built from 16 residues. The ends were cut back, 6 bases at V and 5 bases at J, with 22 bases in the middle. As DNA, the CDR3 is TGCGCCAGCAGCCAACCCGGACAGATCTTGAGGGAGACCCAGTACTTC. Residues: CASSQPGQILRETQYF.

For the CDR3, the DNA is TGTGCCAGCAGCCAGGGCAATGAGCAGTTCTTC. It codes for CASSQGNEQFF. The chain carries TRBV7-3 and TRBJ2-1, with a tentative D call TRBD1 (5 bases). The V end lost 5 bases, the J end lost 6 bases, and 5 bases lay between the germline ends. Germline V gene sequence: CDR1 SGHTA, CDR2 FQGTGA. The CDR3 is 11 residues long.